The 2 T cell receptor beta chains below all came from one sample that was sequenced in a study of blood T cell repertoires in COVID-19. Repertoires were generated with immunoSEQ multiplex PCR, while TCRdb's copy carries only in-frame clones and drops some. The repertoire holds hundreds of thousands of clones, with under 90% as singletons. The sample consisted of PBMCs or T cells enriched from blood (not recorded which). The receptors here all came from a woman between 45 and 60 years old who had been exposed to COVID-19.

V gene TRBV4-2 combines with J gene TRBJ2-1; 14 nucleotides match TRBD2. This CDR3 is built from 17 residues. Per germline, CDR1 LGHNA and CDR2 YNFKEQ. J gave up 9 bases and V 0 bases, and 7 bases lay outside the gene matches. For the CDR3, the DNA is TGTGCCAGCAGCCAAGACCTCGGGACTAGCGGGGGTGGTGAGCAGTTCTTC. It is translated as CASSQDLGTSGGGEQFF.

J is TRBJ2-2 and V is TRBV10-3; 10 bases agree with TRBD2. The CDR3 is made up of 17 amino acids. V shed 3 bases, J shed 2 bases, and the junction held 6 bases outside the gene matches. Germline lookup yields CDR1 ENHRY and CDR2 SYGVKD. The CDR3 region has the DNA TGTGCCATCAGTGATTCCGGACTAGCGGAAAACACCGGGGAGCTGTTTTTT. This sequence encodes CAISDSGLAENTGELFF.